What follows are 22 T cell receptor beta chains derived from one specimen sequenced in a study of blood T cell repertoires in COVID-19 (dated by TCRdb to the early 2020s). Library generation was performed with the immunoSEQ multiplex PCR assay. TCRdb took over this immuneACCESS table, retaining in-frame rearrangements with V and J assigned. Such tables are incomplete; in checked studies, under half of the missing clones stem from an unresolved V gene, and the remainder is unexplained. This sample is represented by around 70,000 clones; over 70% of them were singletons. The ten largest clones add up to roughly 20% of the sample. The specimen was peripheral blood. The receptors derive from a man aged 65 to 79 who had recovered from COVID-19.

This clone was counted only a few times. The V call is TRBV27, the J call TRBJ2-7, with a tentative D call TRBD1 (5 bases). CDR3 length: 15 amino acids. Germline CDR1 MNHEY, CDR2 SMNVEV (reference sequence). The V and J ends lost 6 bases and 2 bases respectively, with 17 bases between them. The CDR3 loop is CASRAAGIGPYEQYF. The CDR3 DNA sequence: TGTGCCAGCAGGGCCGCAGGGATCGGCCCCTACGAGCAGTACTTC.

V gene TRBV7-7 combines with J gene TRBJ2-5, with TRBD2 matching 8 bases. The CDR3 contains 15 residues. Germline CDR1 reads SSHAT; CDR2 reads FNYEAQ (reference sequence). After removal of 5 bases from V and 4 bases from J, the junction contained 9 bases not matched to a gene. CDR3 loop: CASSTSSGGGETQYF. CDR3 DNA sequence: TGTGCCAGCAGCACGTCAAGCGGGGGCGGAGAGACCCAGTACTTC.

The chain joins TRBV7-9 to TRBJ1-4; no reliable D call. Trimming stripped 2 bases from V and 7 bases from J, with 14 bases between. The CDR3 totals 15 residues. Germline CDR1 reads SEHNR; CDR2 reads FQNEAQ (reference sequence). CDR3 in amino acids: CASSLSVRSTEKLFF. CDR3 DNA: TGTGCCAGCAGCTTAAGTGTCAGAAGTACTGAAAAACTGTTTTTT.

The chain has TRBV6-1 and TRBJ1-5; TRBD1 matches 7 bases. The J segment lost 6 bases and the V segment lost 1 base, leaving 3 bases of the junction unmatched. This CDR3 is built from 14 residues. Per the germline V gene, CDR1 is MNHNS and CDR2 is SASEGT. CDR3 protein: CASSEGQGSQPQHF. In DNA, the CDR3 is TGTGCCAGCAGTGAAGGACAGGGTAGTCAGCCCCAGCATTTT.

The chain employs TRBV18 and TRBJ1-5; 7 positions match TRBD1. CDR3 length: 15 amino acids. Trimming took 6 bases from V and 3 from J; bases not matched to a gene: 8. Germline assignment: CDR1 KGHSH and CDR2 LQKENI. In DNA form, the CDR3 reads TGTGCCAGCTCTCCGCGACAGGGTAACAATCAGCCCCAGCATTTT. Encoded protein: CASSPRQGNNQPQHF.

The chain joins TRBV19 to TRBJ1-5; D call uncertain. V shed 3 bases and J shed 4 bases, with 4 bases lying between them. This CDR3 comprises 12 residues. The germline V gene has CDR1 LNHDA and CDR2 SQIVND (reference sequence). The CDR3 nucleotides are TGTGCCAGTAGTATCACAAATCAGCCCCAGCATTTT. This encodes CASSITNQPQHF.

The chain uses TRBV30 and TRBJ2-5; 10 bases line up with TRBD1. Germline CDR1 reads GTSNPN; CDR2 reads SVGIG (reference sequence). This CDR3 contains 13 residues. The junction had 5 bases not matched to a gene; V was cut back by 5 bases and J by 5 bases. The CDR3 DNA sequence: TGTGCCTGGTCAGGACAGGGGGGTGAGACCCAGTACTTC. Its translation is CAWSGQGGETQYF.

This chain links TRBV5-6 with TRBJ2-1, with 9 bases that match TRBD1. The CDR3 contains 18 residues. J lost 1 base, V lost 4 bases, and 12 bases had no gene match. Germline CDR1 SGHDT, CDR2 YYEEEE. CDR3 residues: CASSVFTGGSGSYNEQFF. Here the CDR3 DNA reads TGTGCCAGCAGCGTCTTTACAGGGGGCAGCGGGTCCTACAATGAGCAGTTCTTC.

The rearrangement joins TRBV4-1 to TRBJ1-6; 8 nucleotides line up with TRBD1. CDR1 is MGHRA and CDR2 is YSYEKL in the germline V gene. V lost 0 bases to trimming and J lost 7 bases; unmatched junction nucleotides: 14. The CDR3 runs 19 residues. This CDR3 is CASSQDWTGIPPRNSPLHF. DNA of the CDR3: TGCGCCAGCAGCCAAGATTGGACAGGGATTCCGCCGAGAAATTCACCCCTCCACTTT.

This clone was observed a few times. The chain recombines TRBV10-2 with TRBJ2-7, with 11 bases matching TRBD1. CDR1 and CDR2 from the germline V gene are WSHSY and SAAADI. The CDR3 contains 16 residues. V dropped 5 bases and J dropped 3; count of bases not matched to a gene: 9. The CDR3 DNA reads as TGCGCCAGCAGTACGAACCCGGGACAGGGGGTCTACGAGCAGTACTTC. Amino acid sequence: CASSTNPGQGVYEQYF.

This clone appeared a few times. J is TRBJ1-1 and V is TRBV5-6; maybe TRBD1 (5 bases). The CDR3 covers 15 residues. V was pared by 4 bases and J by 4 bases, with 17 bases between. The germline V gene encodes CDR1 SGHDT and CDR2 YYEEEE. The CDR3 region is CASSLYGTGGTEAFF. CDR3 DNA: TGTGCCAGCAGCCTGTACGGGACGGGGGGCACTGAAGCTTTCTTT.

This clone turned up a few times. The rearrangement links TRBV7-2 to TRBJ2-5, with D perhaps matching TRBD2 (6 bases). The length of the CDR3 is 14 residues. Deletions cut 3 bases from V and 1 base from J, with 9 bases between. Germline lookup yields CDR1 SGHTA and CDR2 FQGNSA. The CDR3 protein is CASSFRDFQETQYF. The DNA for the CDR3 is TGTGCCAGCAGCTTCAGGGACTTCCAAGAGACCCAGTACTTC. The full variable domain, completed using reference TRBV7-2 and TRBJ2-5, is GAGVSQSPSNKVTEKGKDVELRCDPISGHTALYWYRQSLGQGLEFLIYFQGNSAPDKSGLPSDRFSAERTGGSVSTLTIQRTQQEDSAVYLCASSFRDFQETQYFGPGTRLLVL.

This chain uses TRBV10-2 with TRBJ1-5, with 8 bases lining up with TRBD1. The CDR3 sequence is 17 residues long. V dropped 3 bases and J dropped 1; count of bases not matched to a gene: 8. The V gene's germline CDR1 is WSHSY and CDR2 SAAADI. The CDR3 loop reads CASSEGQGMISNQPQHF. The CDR3 coding sequence is TGCGCCAGCAGTGAAGGACAGGGTATGATCAGCAATCAGCCCCAGCATTTT.

This clone has just a few counts. This chain connects TRBV6-5 to TRBJ1-5; 8 bases fit TRBD1. Germline V lookup: CDR1 MNHEY, CDR2 SVGAGI. Trimming removed 5 bases from V and 7 bases from J; junction bases left unmatched: 10. The CDR3 totals 15 residues. The CDR3: CASSIDRGGGQPQHF. For the CDR3, the DNA is TGTGCCAGCAGTATCGACAGGGGCGGCGGACAGCCCCAGCATTTT.

The rearrangement links TRBV18 to TRBJ2-7, with D perhaps matching TRBD2 (5 bases). The CDR3 is 13 amino acids. The V end lost 3 bases, the J end lost 7 bases, and 13 bases lay between the germline ends. Germline CDR1 reads KGHSH; CDR2 reads LQKENI. In DNA, the CDR3 is TGTGCCAGCTCACCTTTCGGGGATCGGGAGCAGTACTTC. Translating gives CASSPFGDREQYF.

The CDR3 coding sequence is TGTGCCAGCAGCCAAAACTCAGGGAGGGACATTCAGTACTTC. Protein: CASSQNSGRDIQYF. The genes are TRBV4-2 and TRBJ2-4, with 7 bases matching TRBD2. V was clipped by 2 bases and J by 8 bases; unmatched bases: 6. CDR1 is LGHNA and CDR2 is YNFKEQ in the germline V gene. The CDR3 is 14 residues long.

The CDR3 DNA follows: TGTGCCAGCAGCCAAGCTGCCAGGGGGACCGGGGAGCTGTTTTTT. Protein sequence: CASSQAARGTGELFF. This chain uses TRBV3-1 (or the pseudogene TRBV3-2) with TRBJ2-2; TRBD1 matches 7 bases. Trimming removed 1 base from V and 5 bases from J; junction bases left unmatched: 4. This CDR3 is 15 amino acids long. In germline, CDR1 is LGHDT, CDR2 YNNKEL (reference sequence).

This clone appeared once. The rearrangement uses TRBV10-3 and TRBJ2-6, with TRBD1 identical over 9 bases. Germline CDR1 is ENHRY and CDR2 is SYGVKD. With V trimmed by 10 bases and J by 4 bases, 20 bases remained unmatched. This CDR3 spans 19 amino acids. CDR3 bases: TGTGCCACCTCCCCCTCCCCCGGGACAGGGTCTAGAGGGGCCAACGTCCTGACTTTC. Amino acid sequence: CATSPSPGTGSRGANVLTF.

V is TRBV19 and J is TRBJ2-1; 12 nucleotides align to TRBD2. This CDR3 spans 16 amino acids. Per germline, CDR1 LNHDA and CDR2 SQIVND (reference sequence). J was trimmed by 7 bases and V by 5 bases; bases with no gene match: 9. CDR3 in DNA: TGTGCCAGTAGTTTAGGGGGGGGACTAGCGGGTAATGAGCAGTTCTTC. Translated: CASSLGGGLAGNEQFF.

This clone was counted a few times. The chain combines TRBV3-1 (or the pseudogene TRBV3-2) with TRBJ1-5; D may be TRBD1 (6 bases). CDR1 LGHDT and CDR2 YNNKEL come from the germline V gene (reference sequence). The CDR3 runs 15 residues. The V end was cut by 1 base, the J end by 2 bases, with 9 bases between. This chain's CDR3 is CASSQVPGGNQPQHF. The CDR3 DNA is TGTGCCAGCAGCCAAGTGCCAGGGGGCAATCAGCCCCAGCATTTT.

CDR3 DNA sequence: TGTGCCATCAGTGACTCAGATACGCAGTATTTT. It specifies CAISDSDTQYF. V and J are TRBV10-3 and TRBJ2-3; D remains ambiguous. V was shortened by 3 bases and J by 4 bases, with 2 bases between the two germline ends. The CDR3 sequence is 11 residues long. Germline values: CDR1 ENHRY, CDR2 SYGVKD.

This rearrangement joins TRBV7-8 to TRBJ1-3, with 7 bases identical to TRBD1. With 10 bases clipped from V and 4 bases from J, the junction kept 19 bases outside the gene matches. CDR3 length: 17 amino acids. Germline V CDR1 and CDR2: SGHVS, FQNEAQ. CDR3 DNA sequence: TGTGCCACCACCTCAGGGGGTAGCCCTCTCTCAGGAAACACCATATATTTT. Translating gives CATTSGGSPLSGNTIYF. Full variable domain (rest looked up from reference TRBV7-8 and TRBJ1-3): GAGVSQSPRYKVAKRGQDVALRCDPISGHVSLFWYQQALGQGPEFLTYFQNEAQLDKSGLPSDRFFAERPEGSVSTLKIQRTQQEDSAVYLCATTSGGSPLSGNTIYFGEGSWLTVV.